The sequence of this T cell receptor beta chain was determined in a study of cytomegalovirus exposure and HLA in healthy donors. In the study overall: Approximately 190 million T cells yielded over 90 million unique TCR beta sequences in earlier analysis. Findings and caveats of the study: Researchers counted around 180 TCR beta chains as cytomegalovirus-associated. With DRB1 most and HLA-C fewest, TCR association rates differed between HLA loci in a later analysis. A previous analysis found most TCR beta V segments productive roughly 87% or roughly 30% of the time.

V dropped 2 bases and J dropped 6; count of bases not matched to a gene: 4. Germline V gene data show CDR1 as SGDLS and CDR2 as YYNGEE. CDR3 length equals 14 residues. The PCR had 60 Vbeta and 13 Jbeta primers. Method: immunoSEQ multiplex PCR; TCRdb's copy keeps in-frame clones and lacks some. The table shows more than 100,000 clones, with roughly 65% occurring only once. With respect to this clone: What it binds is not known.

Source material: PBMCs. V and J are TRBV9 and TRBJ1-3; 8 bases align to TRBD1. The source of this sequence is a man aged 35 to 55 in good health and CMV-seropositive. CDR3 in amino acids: CASSVLGQENTIYF. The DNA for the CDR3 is TGTGCCAGCAGCGTTTTGGGACAGGAAAACACCATATATTTT.